A selection of T cell receptor beta chains follows, all from one sample in a study of regulatory T cells in long-lasting Graves disease. Via MiXCR, TCRdb re-called the multiplex PCR reads, giving one row per CDR3 protein. The sample contains under 450,000 distinct CDR3 sequences, roughly 10% of which appear only once. The data were also submitted as part of a second study, on T cells in Graves' hyperthyroidism and ophthalmopathy.

This specimen was peripheral blood mononuclear cells (PBMCs), taken at new diagnosis, from a patient treated with antithyroid drugs. The source of these receptors is a woman aged 18-29 years with Graves disease. CDR3s include the opening cysteine and the closing phenylalanine or tryptophan. D genes are given only for firm matches. Clone size is shown for a subset of rows, as once, few, many or a class of expanded clone.

v_gene	j_gene	abundance	d_gene	CDR3aa	CDR3nt
TRBV5-1	TRBJ1-1	-	-	CASSSLNGGTEAFF	TGCGCCAGCAGCTCTCTCAATGGAGGCACTGAAGCTTTCTTT
TRBV7-9	TRBJ2-7	many	-	CASSKVSYEQYF	TGTGCCAGCAGCAAAGTGTCCTACGAGCAGTACTTC
TRBV28	TRBJ2-7	many	-	CASRPFGYEQYF	TGTGCCAGCAGGCCCTTTGGGTACGAGCAGTACTTC
TRBV18	TRBJ2-7	many	-	CASSPPVSAPYYEQYF	TGTGCCAGCTCACCACCGGTGTCTGCTCCTTATTACGAGCAGTACTTC
TRBV18	TRBJ2-1	-	-	CASSPLGRGGEQFF	TGTGCCAGCTCACCACTAGGCAGGGGGGGTGAGCAGTTCTTC
TRBV6-2/TRBV6-3	TRBJ2-1	-	-	CASSVYGEQFF	TGTGCCAGCAGTGTCTACGGCGAGCAGTTCTTC
TRBV6-5	TRBJ2-2	many	TRBD1	CASSYGTGYTGELFF	TGTGCCAGCAGTTACGGGACAGGGTACACCGGGGAGCTGTTTTTT
TRBV5-6	TRBJ2-5	many	-	CASSLDHQETQYF	TGTGCCAGCAGCCTGGACCATCAAGAGACCCAGTACTTC
TRBV12-3/TRBV12-4	TRBJ1-1	-	-	CASSSVDGLNTEAFF	TGTGCCAGCAGTTCGGTCGACGGCCTAAACACTGAAGCTTTCTTT
TRBV19	TRBJ1-5	-	-	CASRPLGDARYQPQHF	TGTGCCAGTAGACCATTGGGGGACGCTCGCTATCAGCCCCAGCATTTT
TRBV4-3	TRBJ2-6	few	TRBD1	CASSLRDSSVSGANVLTF	TGCGCCAGCAGCCTAAGGGACAGTAGCGTCTCTGGGGCCAACGTCCTGACTTTC
TRBV7-3	TRBJ1-2	few	-	CASSPPAPSDYGYTF	TGTGCCAGCAGCCCACCGGCCCCCTCCGACTATGGCTACACCTTC
TRBV6-1	TRBJ2-2	many	TRBD2	CASSKTGASGRTGELFF	TGTGCCAGCAGTAAAACCGGTGCTAGCGGGAGGACCGGGGAGCTGTTTTTT
TRBV6-2/TRBV6-3	TRBJ1-1	many	-	CASSYRGRHTNTEAFF	TGTGCCAGCAGTTACCGAGGACGGCATACGAACACTGAAGCTTTCTTT
TRBV3-1	TRBJ2-7	many	TRBD2	CASSLTGTTYEQYF	TGTGCCAGCAGCCTGACCGGGACTACTTACGAGCAGTACTTC